A selection of T cell receptor beta chains follows, all from one sample in a study of blood T cell repertoires in COVID-19. Data came from immunoSEQ multiplex PCR; TCRdb stores just in-frame clones and leaves some out. The sample yields approximately 230,000 clones, almost 85% seen once. Material for sequencing was PBMCs or T cells enriched from blood (not recorded which). These receptors all stem from a middle-aged man who had recovered from COVID-19. Each CDR3 is given without its conserved first and last residue. Fields, in order: V gene, J gene, CDR3 protein.

TRBV5-6,TRBJ2-7,ASSLVGTVNYEQY
TRBV6-5,TRBJ2-1,ASSYSAGGPVNEQF
TRBV27,TRBJ1-5,ASRPPGKLSNQPQH
TRBV10-3,TRBJ1-4,AISDKENEKLF
TRBV5-1,TRBJ2-3,ASSSGQGADTQY
TRBV7-2,TRBJ2-3,ASSLVRGDSDTQY
TRBV9,TRBJ2-7,ASSVGSSGGAYEQY
TRBV5-4,TRBJ2-2,ASSLDATGRLTGELF
TRBV10-2,TRBJ2-7,ASRAAYEQY
TRBV12-5,TRBJ1-1,ASGKGQGITEAF
TRBV10-2,TRBJ2-7,ASSRYRGYEQY
TRBV28,TRBJ1-4,ASSLILTGGGEKLF
TRBV7-2,TRBJ1-3,ASSLNRFNTIY
TRBV27,TRBJ1-5,ASSLDGTKNQPQH
TRBV18,TRBJ2-1,ASSSLAGVVNEQF
TRBV10-3,TRBJ2-1,AISESGLAGGVEQF
TRBV3-1/TRBV3-2,TRBJ1-2,ASSFAGGNYGYT
TRBV10-3,TRBJ1-2,AISERQGRSYT
TRBV27,TRBJ2-1,ASSLSAAPTGPIYNEQF
TRBV5-6,TRBJ2-3,ASSFAASTDTQY
TRBV29-1,TRBJ1-5,SVTGGNSNQPQH
TRBV3-1/TRBV3-2,TRBJ2-1,ASSQGDRQSSYNEQF
TRBV28,TRBJ1-2,ASSSPSVNYGYT
TRBV2,TRBJ2-5,ASSKGQWTETQY
TRBV7-9,TRBJ1-3,ASSPPRRFGNTIY
TRBV4-2,TRBJ2-3,ASSQPLELSRENTQY
TRBV27,TRBJ1-1,ASSFSYSGATEAF
TRBV7-8,TRBJ1-5,ASSFAGTGAGRNQPQH
TRBV5-1,TRBJ1-2,ASSLDPGNYGYT
TRBV28,TRBJ1-4,ASSLSTGLAKLF
TRBV28,TRBJ2-1,ASSPTGLAVYNEQF
TRBV9,TRBJ2-7,ASSALDSKPYEQY
TRBV3-1/TRBV3-2,TRBJ2-1,ASSQDRFEGQF
TRBV28,TRBJ1-1,ASRGRLFTWKSAF
TRBV28,TRBJ1-6,ASTQFTSPRYNSPLH
TRBV4-1,TRBJ1-4,ASSAPLGTGYEKLF
TRBV3-1/TRBV3-2,TRBJ1-2,ASSHQGAYGYT
TRBV30,TRBJ2-5,AWSGGGQETQY
TRBV15,TRBJ2-2,ATSRQTGELF
TRBV3-1/TRBV3-2,TRBJ1-3,ASAESGGNTIY
TRBV5-4,TRBJ1-2,ASSLGGPTNYGYT
TRBV5-4,TRBJ2-3,ASSLEGGGSTDTQY
TRBV11-2,TRBJ1-4,ASSPTGVGEKLF
TRBV19,TRBJ2-6,ASSIDSQSGANVLT
TRBV28,TRBJ2-1,ASSTLRGRFNEQF
TRBV7-2,TRBJ1-5,ASSLGQYNQPQH
TRBV7-9,TRBJ2-7,ASSTGTSGRLTYEQY
TRBV7-3,TRBJ2-1,ASSLTWTSGANEQF
TRBV21-1,TRBJ2-5,ASSNRRRQETQY
TRBV5-1,TRBJ2-2,ASSLADRGRTTTGELF
TRBV6-1,TRBJ2-1,ASSEAPGGAGEQF